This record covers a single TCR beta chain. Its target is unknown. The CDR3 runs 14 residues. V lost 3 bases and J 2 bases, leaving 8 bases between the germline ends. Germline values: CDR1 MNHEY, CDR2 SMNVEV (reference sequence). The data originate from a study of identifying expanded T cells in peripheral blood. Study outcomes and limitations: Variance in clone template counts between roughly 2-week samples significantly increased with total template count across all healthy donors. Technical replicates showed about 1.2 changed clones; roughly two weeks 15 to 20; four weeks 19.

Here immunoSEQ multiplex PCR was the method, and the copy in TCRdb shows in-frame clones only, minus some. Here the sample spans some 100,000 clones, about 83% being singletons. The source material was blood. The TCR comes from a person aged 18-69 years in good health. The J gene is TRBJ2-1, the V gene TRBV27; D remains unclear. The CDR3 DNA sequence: TGTGCCAGCAGTTTCCCGGGCGCCTACAATGAGCAGTTCTTC. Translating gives CASSFPGAYNEQFF.